The entry that follows covers one T cell receptor (beta chain) sequence. Its matching antigen is unknown. Germline trimming cut 3 bases from V and 6 bases from J; bases unmatched to any gene: 10. The CDR3 is made up of 16 amino acids. The data are from a study of blood T cells in healthy people across ages. Overall study results and limits: It was the long-lived donors that had more naive CD4+ cells and higher diversity than aged donors.

A second roughly 7 to 12 cycle PCR used barcoded and J-beta primers. TCRdb re-analysed the 5' RACE reads in MiXCR, keeping a single row per CDR3 protein. The top ten hold over 3.5% of the sample, which has more than 450,000 distinct CDR3 sequences, roughly a quarter seen once. The same data also went into a second study, on T cells of mothers and their children. From that paper: Mothers yielded over 8 million CDR3 reads, children around 3.3 million each.

The specimen sequenced was blood. The clonotype comes from a boy under 10 years old in good health. The chain joins TRBV12-3 or TRBV12-4 to TRBJ2-2; 7 bases map to TRBD2. The CDR3 loop reads CASSFFGGTNPGELFF. CDR3 DNA sequence: TGTGCCAGCAGTTTCTTTGGCGGGACTAACCCCGGGGAGCTGTTTTTT.